The 11 T cell receptor beta chains below all came from one sample that was sequenced in a study of OX40 agonist ivuxolimab in advanced cancers. Some clones are missing from TCRdb's copy, which holds only in-frame ones; the method was immunoSEQ multiplex PCR. Here the sample spans approximately 68,000 clones, 85% to 95% being singletons. This sample comprised CD4+ or CD8+ T cells sorted from blood, obtained in a trial of the OX40 agonist ivuxolimab. These TCRs come from an adult with an advanced solid tumor such as melanoma, head and neck, liver or kidney cancer.

The rearrangement links TRBV6-5 to TRBJ1-6; D not certain. The germline CDR1 and CDR2 sequences are MNHEY and SVGAGI. V lost 4 bases and J lost 8, with 6 bases in between. This CDR3 region has 12 residues. This chain's CDR3 is CASSSWDSPLHF. Written as DNA, the CDR3 is TGTGCCAGCAGTTCTTGGGATTCACCCCTCCACTTT.

V usage is TRBV27 and J usage is TRBJ1-6; TRBD1 might be the D (5 bases). The CDR3 loop spans 13 amino acids. Germline-derived CDR1 and CDR2 are MNHEY and SMNVEV (reference sequence). Trimming stripped 5 bases from V and 7 bases from J, with 9 bases between. This chain's CDR3 is CASSGDGNSPLHF. The DNA for the CDR3 is TGTGCCAGCAGTGGGGACGGAAATTCACCCCTCCACTTT.

The chain uses TRBV6-1 and TRBJ1-3; D unresolved. The CDR3 is 17 amino acids. Germline-derived CDR1 and CDR2 are MNHNS and SASEGT. Trimming left V 0 bases short and J 7 bases short, with 19 bases between. CDR3 loop: CASSEALGPGGVNTIYF. The CDR3 bases are TGTGCCAGCAGTGAAGCGCTAGGGCCCGGAGGAGTCAACACCATATATTTT.

V and J are TRBV30 and TRBJ2-3, with 7 bases matching TRBD1. The ends lost 0 bases at V and 5 bases at J; junction bases unmatched: 5. There are 14 residues in the CDR3. The germline gives CDR1 GTSNPN, CDR2 SVGIG (reference sequence). The chain's CDR3 is CAWSVGTVGDTQYF. DNA for the CDR3: TGTGCCTGGAGTGTGGGGACAGTTGGAGATACGCAGTATTTT. Using reference TRBV30 and TRBJ2-3 for the parts outside the CDR3, the full variable domain is SQTIHQWPATLVQPVGSPLSLECTVEGTSNPNLYWYRQAAGRGLQLLFYSVGIGQISSEVPQNLSASRPQDRQFILSSKKLLLSDSGFYLCAWSVGTVGDTQYFGPGTRLTVL.

This clone was seen a single time. The chain has TRBV9 and TRBJ2-2; no reliable D call. V gave up 0 bases and J gave up 6 bases, with 9 bases separating them. This CDR3 is built from 14 residues. Germline CDR1 reads SGDLS; CDR2 reads YYNGEE. The CDR3, as DNA: TGTGCCAGCAGCGTAGAGGCACGACCCGGGGAGCTGTTTTTT. Protein: CASSVEARPGELFF.

Only one count was recorded for this clone. The chain employs TRBV5-4 and TRBJ1-3; the D is unclear. There are 13 residues in the CDR3. The germline gives CDR1 SGHNT, CDR2 YYREEE (reference sequence). Deletions cut 3 bases from V and 2 bases from J, with 6 bases between. This CDR3 is CASSWETGNTIYF. In nucleotides, the CDR3 is TGTGCCAGCAGCTGGGAGACTGGAAACACCATATATTTT.

The chain uses TRBV7-3 and TRBJ2-1; D may be TRBD2 (6 bases). The CDR3 length is 14 residues. The V gene lost 8 bases and the J gene lost 6 bases, with 17 bases spanning the gap. Germline lookup yields CDR1 SGHTA and CDR2 FQGTGA. The chain's CDR3 is CASSLGRTLNEQFF. DNA for the CDR3: TGTGCCAGCTCCTTAGGGAGGACCCTCAATGAGCAGTTCTTC.

The chain links TRBV7-2 to TRBJ2-3; 10 bases are shared with TRBD2. The CDR3 covers 18 residues. Germline CDR1 SGHTA, CDR2 FQGNSA. J lost 5 bases, V lost 5 bases, and 16 bases had no gene match. The CDR3 here is CASSRIPGVGLAVDTQYF. In DNA, the CDR3 is TGTGCCAGCAGCCGGATCCCTGGGGTCGGACTAGCGGTAGATACGCAGTATTTT.

The genes are TRBV5-1 and TRBJ2-7, with TRBD2 matching 9 bases. CDR3 length: 15 residues. V lost 7 bases to trimming and J lost 1 base; unmatched junction nucleotides: 9. Germline CDR1 and CDR2: SGHRS and YFSETQ. CDR3 bases: TGCGCCAGCGCCCAGATAGCGGGGGTGTCCTACGAGCAGTACTTC. This sequence encodes CASAQIAGVSYEQYF.

The table lists this clone with a count of one. This chain joins TRBV5-4 and TRBJ1-6; D is possibly TRBD1 (5 bases). Germline values: CDR1 SGHNT, CDR2 YYREEE (reference sequence). The CDR3 runs to 15 residues. The germline V and J ends were trimmed by 0 bases and 5 bases, with 9 bases remaining between them. The CDR3 protein is CASSLVGRNNSPLHF. CDR3 in DNA: TGTGCCAGCAGCTTGGTGGGACGGAATAATTCACCCCTCCACTTT. The variable domain in full, with the rest retrieved from reference TRBV5-4 and TRBJ1-6, is ETGVTQSPTHLIKTRGQQVTLRCSSQSGHNTVSWYQQALGQGPQFIFQYYREEENGRGNFPPRFSGLQFPNYSSELNVNALELDDSALYLCASSLVGRNNSPLHFGNGTRLTVT.

The V gene is TRBV18, the J gene TRBJ2-5; D unclear. From germline, CDR1 is KGHSH and CDR2 LQKENI. Between the trimmed V and J ends, which lost 0 bases and 2 bases, there was a span of 10 bases. This CDR3 comprises 15 residues. CDR3 nucleotide sequence: TGTGCCAGCTCACCACCTCGGAATCTTCAAGAGACCCAGTACTTC. It yields the protein CASSPPRNLQETQYF.